These 30 T cell receptor beta chains were all obtained from the same sample, sequenced in a study of shared clonotypes between healthy human individuals. Some clones are missing from TCRdb's copy, which holds only in-frame ones; the method was immunoSEQ multiplex PCR. The sample has approximately 1.5 million clones, 95% to 99% seen once. The specimen was naive CD4+ T cells sorted from blood. Specified subset: CD45RA+ positively selected. The receptors were sampled from a man between 25 and 39 years old in good health.

This chain uses TRBV5-1 with TRBJ2-5, with 15 bases fitting TRBD2. The CDR3 totals 18 residues. The germline V gene encodes CDR1 SGHRS and CDR2 YFSETQ. V was clipped by 3 bases and J by 2 bases; unmatched bases: 8. The CDR3 nucleotides read TGCGCCAGCAGCTCCGGACTAGCGGGAGGGCCGTTACAAGAGACCCAGTACTTC. This translates into CASSSGLAGGPLQETQYF.

This clone showed up just once. Here the CDR3 reads CASSHWTGSAYNEQFF. CDR3 in DNA: TGTGCCAGCAGCCACTGGACAGGGAGCGCCTACAATGAGCAGTTCTTC. V is TRBV11-1 and J is TRBJ2-1, with 8 bases fitting TRBD1. Germline V gene sequence: CDR1 SGHAT, CDR2 FQDESV (reference sequence). The CDR3 spans 16 residues. Trimming removed 5 bases from V and 2 bases from J; junction bases left unmatched: 8.

The chain carries TRBV9 and TRBJ2-3; D gene unclear. The V and J ends lost 4 bases and 4 bases respectively, with 10 bases between them. Per germline, CDR1 SGDLS and CDR2 YYNGEE. The CDR3 runs 13 residues. CDR3 protein: CASSPPGADTQYF. The CDR3 DNA reads as TGTGCCAGCAGCCCACCAGGAGCAGATACGCAGTATTTT.

V gene TRBV19 combines with J gene TRBJ2-5; TRBD1 matches at 7 bases. The V segment lost 5 bases and the J segment 5 bases; nucleotides outside the gene matches: 11. Germline V gene data show CDR1 as LNHDA and CDR2 as SQIVND (reference sequence). The CDR3 has 15 amino acids. DNA of the CDR3: TGTGCCAGTAGTGTCGGGACAGCCAACAGGGAGACCCAGTACTTC. Translating it yields CASSVGTANRETQYF.

Concerning this clone itself: The junction shows a germline mismatch at one end, possibly a read error. CDR3 sequence reads: CASSLGLAGQRPSDEQYF. The DNA for the CDR3 is TGCGCCAGCAGCTTGGGACTAGCGGGACAAAGGCCCTCCGACGAGCAGTACTTC. The chain is built from TRBV5-1 and TRBJ2-7; 11 nucleotides align to TRBD2. In germline, CDR1 is SGHRS, CDR2 YFSETQ. The CDR3 runs to 18 residues.

V and J are TRBV28 and TRBJ2-5; D possibly matches TRBD1 or TRBD2 (6 bases each). The CDR3 totals 17 residues. Germline V gene sequence: CDR1 MDHEN, CDR2 SYDVKM. V was clipped by 2 bases and J by 5 bases, with 21 bases between them. Here the CDR3 reads CASSLLRGRPMFETQYF. The CDR3 DNA sequence: TGTGCCAGCAGTTTACTCCGGGGGCGACCGATGTTCGAGACCCAGTACTTC. The whole variable domain, filled in from reference TRBV28 and TRBJ2-5, reads DVKVTQSSRYLVKRTGEKVFLECVQDMDHENMFWYRQDPGLGLRLIYFSYDVKMKEKGDIPEGYSVSREKKERFSLILESASTNQTSMYLCASSLLRGRPMFETQYFGPGTRLLVL.

The J gene is TRBJ2-5, the V gene TRBV7-8, with a tentative D call TRBD2 (6 bases). CDR3 length: 20 residues. Germline loops: CDR1 SGHVS, CDR2 FQNEAQ. Trimming stripped 6 bases from V and 0 bases from J, with 29 bases between. The CDR3 loop reads CASRDTRGTFKGPYQETQYF. CDR3 nucleotide sequence: TGTGCCAGCAGGGATACACGGGGGACCTTCAAAGGACCATACCAAGAGACCCAGTACTTC. The variable domain in full, completed from reference TRBV7-8 and TRBJ2-5, reads GAGVSQSPRYKVAKRGQDVALRCDPISGHVSLFWYQQALGQGPEFLTYFQNEAQLDKSGLPSDRFFAERPEGSVSTLKIQRTQQEDSAVYLCASRDTRGTFKGPYQETQYFGPGTRLLVL.

This chain uses TRBV2 with TRBJ2-7, with D uncertain. Trimming stripped 6 bases from V and 0 bases from J, with 12 bases between. Germline V CDR1 and CDR2: SNHLY, FYNNEI. This CDR3 comprises 14 residues. The CDR3 DNA reads as TGTGCCAGCAGGATTGTAGAGAGCTCCTACGAGCAGTACTTC. Amino acid sequence: CASRIVESSYEQYF.

This chain uses TRBV18 with TRBJ2-3; tentative D call: TRBD2 (6 bases). Germline CDR1 reads KGHSH; CDR2 reads LQKENI. Trimming removed 3 bases at V and 0 bases at J, with 10 bases between. This CDR3 spans 15 amino acids. CDR3 region: CASSPPSDSTDTQYF. The CDR3 DNA reads TGTGCCAGCTCACCCCCTAGCGATAGCACAGATACGCAGTATTTT. The whole variable domain, filled in from reference TRBV18 and TRBJ2-3, reads NAGVMQNPRHLVRRRGQEARLRCSPMKGHSHVYWYRQLPEEGLKFMVYLQKENIIDESGMPKERFSAEFPKEGPSILRIQQVVRGDSAAYFCASSPPSDSTDTQYFGPGTRLTVL.

This clone appeared once. The junction departs from the called germline gene at one end, perhaps through a read error. The rearrangement links TRBV5-1 to TRBJ2-1; 11 bases line up with TRBD2. The CDR3 runs 15 residues. The germline V gene encodes CDR1 SGHRS and CDR2 YFSETQ. The CDR3 is CASNRLAGTYNEQFF. CDR3 bases: TGCGCCAGCAACAGACTAGCGGGAACCTATAATGAGCAGTTCTTC.

The chain joins TRBV5-1 to TRBJ2-7, with no clear D. The CDR3 sequence is 14 residues long. V was trimmed by 5 bases and J by 1 base, leaving 13 bases between them. Germline values: CDR1 SGHRS, CDR2 YFSETQ. In DNA form, the CDR3 reads TGCGCCAGCAGGAGGTGGCAGGAATCCTACGAGCAGTACTTC. Residues: CASRRWQESYEQYF.

V and J are TRBV6-4 and TRBJ2-2, with D possibly being TRBD2 (5 bases). The CDR3 is 15 amino acids. Germline CDR1 is MRHNA and CDR2 is SNTAGT. Trimming cost V 9 bases and J 0 bases, with 14 bases left between them. The CDR3 is CASKSGVSNTGELFF. The CDR3 DNA sequence: TGTGCCAGTAAATCCGGGGTCTCGAACACCGGGGAGCTGTTTTTT.

This chain links TRBV5-1 with TRBJ1-1; 8 bases match TRBD1. Germline trimming cut 0 bases from V and 11 bases from J; bases unmatched to any gene: 6. This CDR3 comprises 13 residues. Germline V gene lookup returns CDR1 SGHRS and CDR2 YFSETQ. The CDR3 DNA is TGCGCCAGCAGCTTGGGGACAGGGAATAGGGCTTTCTTT. Translating gives CASSLGTGNRAFF.

V usage is TRBV7-6 and J usage is TRBJ2-1; TRBD2 matches at 8 bases. J gave up 0 bases and V 5 bases, and 3 bases lay outside the gene matches. There are 15 residues in the CDR3. CDR1 is SGHVS and CDR2 is FNYEAQ in the germline V gene. CDR3 DNA: TGTGCCAGCAGCCAACTAGCGGCCTCCTACAATGAGCAGTTCTTC. This gives the protein CASSQLAASYNEQFF.

The rearrangement uses TRBV2 and TRBJ1-1; weak D call: TRBD1 (6 bases). The CDR3 loop spans 12 amino acids. Germline V gene data show CDR1 as SNHLY and CDR2 as FYNNEI. Deletions cut 3 bases from V and 10 bases from J, with 12 bases between. In nucleotides, the CDR3 is TGTGCCAGCAGTGAGCGAACAGGGCTAGCTTTCTTT. This gives the protein CASSERTGLAFF.

This clone was detected only once. This chain links TRBV2 with TRBJ1-5, with 8 bases matching TRBD1. Trimming cost V 9 bases and J 0 bases; bases outside gene matches: 7. Per germline, CDR1 SNHLY and CDR2 FYNNEI. CDR3 size: 15 residues. The CDR3 loop reads CASDRGGGSNQPQHF. CDR3 nucleotide sequence: TGTGCCAGTGACAGGGGCGGTGGTAGCAATCAGCCCCAGCATTTT.

J is TRBJ2-5 and V is TRBV11-2; D is undetermined. Germline assignment: CDR1 SGHAT and CDR2 FQNNGV. The CDR3 consists of 13 residues. Trimming stripped 5 bases from V and 4 bases from J, with 11 bases between. CDR3 in amino acids: CASSKERRETQYF. CDR3 nucleotide sequence: TGTGCCAGCAGCAAAGAACGGCGAGAGACCCAGTACTTC.

Concerning this clone: The sample carries other DNA sequences with the same CDR3. This chain links TRBV30 with TRBJ2-3; possibly TRBD2 for D (6 bases). Germline lookup yields CDR1 GTSNPN and CDR2 SVGIG (reference sequence). The V end lost 5 bases, the J end lost 5 bases, and 8 bases lay between the germline ends. The CDR3 is 11 residues long. CDR3 region: CAWEGGDTQYF. The CDR3 nucleotides read TGTGCCTGGGAGGGAGGAGATACGCAGTATTTT.

The chain carries TRBV4-3 and TRBJ1-5; D uncertain. The CDR3 covers 15 residues. The germline V gene encodes CDR1 LGHNA and CDR2 YSLEER. Trimming pared 0 bases from V and 4 bases from J, leaving 10 bases between. The CDR3 reads CASSQDVTRNQPQHF. The CDR3, as DNA: TGCGCCAGCAGCCAAGATGTAACGAGAAATCAGCCCCAGCATTTT.

The chain uses TRBV4-3 and TRBJ2-7; D is ambiguous. The germline CDR1 and CDR2 sequences are LGHNA and YSLEER. This CDR3 spans 16 amino acids. V gave up 0 bases and J gave up 0 bases, with 12 bases separating them. CDR3 loop: CASSQDLKGGSYEQYF. The CDR3 nucleotides read TGCGCCAGCAGCCAAGATCTTAAGGGCGGCTCCTACGAGCAGTACTTC.

This rearrangement joins TRBV28 to TRBJ2-7; 12 bases map to TRBD2. With V trimmed by 10 bases and J by 3 bases, 7 bases remained unmatched. This CDR3 is 14 amino acids long. Germline CDR1 reads MDHEN; CDR2 reads SYDVKM. The CDR3 reads CAIRTSGAYYEQYF. The CDR3 DNA reads TGTGCCATCCGGACTAGCGGGGCCTACTACGAGCAGTACTTC.

The rearrangement links TRBV19 to TRBJ2-1; no clear D. Germline values: CDR1 LNHDA, CDR2 SQIVND (reference sequence). This CDR3 has 13 amino acids. The germline V and J ends were trimmed by 3 bases and 7 bases, with 10 bases remaining between them. In DNA, the CDR3 is TGTGCCAGTAGTATTTATCGGAGTAATGAGCAGTTCTTC. Amino acid sequence: CASSIYRSNEQFF.

This clone appeared once. This sequence joins TRBV5-1 and TRBJ1-1, with a tentative D call TRBD1 (5 bases). This CDR3 spans 15 amino acids. V was trimmed by 0 bases and J by 1 base, leaving 10 bases between them. Per germline, CDR1 SGHRS and CDR2 YFSETQ. The CDR3 protein is CASSLVTQGNTEAFF. The DNA of the CDR3 is TGCGCCAGCAGCTTGGTTACCCAGGGGAACACTGAAGCTTTCTTT.

The CDR3 sequence is CASSLTGMNYGYTF. The CDR3 nucleotides are TGTGCCAGCAGCTTGACAGGGATGAACTATGGCTACACCTTC. The chain has TRBV7-2 and TRBJ1-2, with 7 bases matching TRBD1. CDR3 length: 14 residues. Looked up from germline, CDR1 is SGHTA and CDR2 is FQGNSA. Unmatched junction bases numbered 3, after V lost 3 bases and J lost 2 bases.

The chain has TRBV19 and TRBJ1-2; D unclear. Germline CDR1 is LNHDA and CDR2 is SQIVND (reference sequence). The CDR3 runs 14 residues. Trimming left V 6 bases short and J 2 bases short, with 13 bases between. The CDR3 nucleotides read TGTGCCAGTAGCAGAGTCGCGGCGAACTATGGCTACACCTTC. Translated: CASSRVAANYGYTF.

The rearrangement joins TRBV5-4 to TRBJ2-1; TRBD1 agrees at 10 bases. Germline CDR1 SGHNT, CDR2 YYREEE (reference sequence). After removal of 6 bases from V and 4 bases from J, the junction contained 4 bases not matched to a gene. The CDR3 is made up of 14 amino acids. CDR3 sequence (DNA): TGTGCCAGCAACCCGGGACAGGGGTACAATGAGCAGTTCTTC. Encoded protein: CASNPGQGYNEQFF.

J is TRBJ2-6 and V is TRBV7-2; D not certain. V lost 5 bases, J lost 4 bases, and 15 bases lay in between. The length of the CDR3 is 16 residues. Germline V gives CDR1 SGHTA, CDR2 FQGNSA. CDR3 sequence: CASSPGPARGANVLTF. The CDR3 coding sequence is TGTGCCAGCAGCCCTGGACCGGCGAGAGGGGCCAACGTCCTGACTTTC.

V is TRBV19 and J is TRBJ2-6; TRBD1 matches at 9 bases. The CDR3 is 18 amino acids. Germline V gene lookup returns CDR1 LNHDA and CDR2 SQIVND (reference sequence). Unmatched junction bases numbered 11, after V lost 6 bases and J lost 2 bases. The CDR3 nucleotides are TGTGCCAGTAGCCGCCCCGGGACAGGGTTTACTGGGGCCAACGTCCTGACTTTC. Protein: CASSRPGTGFTGANVLTF.

The chain uses TRBV6-1 and TRBJ1-1; maybe TRBD1 (5 bases). CDR3 length equals 15 residues. Trimming stripped 7 bases from V and 6 bases from J, with 21 bases between. The germline CDR1 and CDR2 sequences are MNHNS and SASEGT. In nucleotides, the CDR3 is TGTGCCAGCACAGTCGGGCCGGCGGGGCGGGCTGAAGCTTTCTTT. This gives the protein CASTVGPAGRAEAFF.

As to this clone: This same CDR3 is encoded by further DNA sequences in the sample. V and J are TRBV5-1 and TRBJ1-4; TRBD1 aligns across 11 bases. This CDR3 has 14 residues. The V gene's germline CDR1 is SGHRS and CDR2 YFSETQ. After removal of 4 bases from V and 7 bases from J, the junction contained 3 bases not matched to a gene. CDR3 nucleotide sequence: TGCGCCAGCAGCCCCGGGACAGGGGGTGAAAAACTGTTTTTT. This codes for CASSPGTGGEKLFF.